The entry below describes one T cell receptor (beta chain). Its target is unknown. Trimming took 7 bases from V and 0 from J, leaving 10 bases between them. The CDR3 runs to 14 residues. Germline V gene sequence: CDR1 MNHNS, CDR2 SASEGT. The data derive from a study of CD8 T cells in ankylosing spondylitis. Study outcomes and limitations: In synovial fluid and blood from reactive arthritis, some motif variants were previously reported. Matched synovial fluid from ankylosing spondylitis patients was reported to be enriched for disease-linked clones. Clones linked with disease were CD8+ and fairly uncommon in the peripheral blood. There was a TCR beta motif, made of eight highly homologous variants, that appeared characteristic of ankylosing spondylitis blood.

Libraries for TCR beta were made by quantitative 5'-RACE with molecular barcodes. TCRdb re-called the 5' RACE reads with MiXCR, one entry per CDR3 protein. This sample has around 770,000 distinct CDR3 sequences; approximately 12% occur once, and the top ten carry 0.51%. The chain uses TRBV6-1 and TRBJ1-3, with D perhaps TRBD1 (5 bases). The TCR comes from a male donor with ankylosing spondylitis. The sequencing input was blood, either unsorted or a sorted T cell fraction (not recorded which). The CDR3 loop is CASTPRASGNTIYF. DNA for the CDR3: TGTGCCAGCACACCCAGGGCCTCTGGAAACACCATATATTTT.